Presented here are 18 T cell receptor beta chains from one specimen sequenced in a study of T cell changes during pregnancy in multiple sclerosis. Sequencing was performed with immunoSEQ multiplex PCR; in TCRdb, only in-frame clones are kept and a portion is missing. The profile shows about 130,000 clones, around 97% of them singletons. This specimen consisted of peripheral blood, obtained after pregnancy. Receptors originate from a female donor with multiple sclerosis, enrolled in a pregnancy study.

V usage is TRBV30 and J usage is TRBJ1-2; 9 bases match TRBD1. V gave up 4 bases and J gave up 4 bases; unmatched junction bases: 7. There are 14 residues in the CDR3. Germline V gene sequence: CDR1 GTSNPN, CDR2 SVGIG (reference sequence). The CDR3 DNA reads TGTGCCTGGAACACCGGGACAGGGTCCTATGGCTACACCTTC. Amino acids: CAWNTGTGSYGYTF.

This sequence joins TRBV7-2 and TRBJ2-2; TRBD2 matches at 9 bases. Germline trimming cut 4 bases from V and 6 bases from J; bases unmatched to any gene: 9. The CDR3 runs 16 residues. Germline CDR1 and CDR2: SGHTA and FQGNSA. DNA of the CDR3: TGTGCCAGCAGCTCTAGGACTAGCGTTGCATCCGGGGAGCTGTTTTTT. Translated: CASSSRTSVASGELFF.

CDR3 DNA: TGTGCCAGCAGCTTAGTTGGGGCCCAACTCTTCAATGAGCAGTTCTTC. This translates into CASSLVGAQLFNEQFF. The chain recombines TRBV7-6 with TRBJ2-1, with a weak D call TRBD1 (5 bases). The germline gives CDR1 SGHVS, CDR2 FNYEAQ. CDR3 size: 16 residues. V lost 1 base and J lost 6, with 16 bases in between.

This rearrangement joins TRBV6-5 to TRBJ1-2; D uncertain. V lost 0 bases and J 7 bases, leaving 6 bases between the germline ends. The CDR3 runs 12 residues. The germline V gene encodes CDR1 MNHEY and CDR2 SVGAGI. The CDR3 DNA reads TGTGCCAGCAGTTACTCGAGGGTTGGCTACACCTTC. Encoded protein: CASSYSRVGYTF.

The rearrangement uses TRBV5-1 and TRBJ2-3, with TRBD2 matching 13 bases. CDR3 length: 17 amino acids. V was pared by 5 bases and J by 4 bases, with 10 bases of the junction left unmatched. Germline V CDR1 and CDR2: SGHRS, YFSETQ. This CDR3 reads CASSSGTSGVAADTQYF. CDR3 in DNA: TGCGCCAGCAGTTCTGGGACTAGCGGGGTTGCGGCAGATACGCAGTATTTT.

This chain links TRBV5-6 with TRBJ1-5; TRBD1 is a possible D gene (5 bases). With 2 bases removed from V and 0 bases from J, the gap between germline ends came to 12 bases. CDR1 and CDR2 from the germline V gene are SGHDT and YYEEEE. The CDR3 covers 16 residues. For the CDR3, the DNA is TGTGCCAGCAGCTTTAGTAGGGGATATAGCAATCAGCCCCAGCATTTT. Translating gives CASSFSRGYSNQPQHF.

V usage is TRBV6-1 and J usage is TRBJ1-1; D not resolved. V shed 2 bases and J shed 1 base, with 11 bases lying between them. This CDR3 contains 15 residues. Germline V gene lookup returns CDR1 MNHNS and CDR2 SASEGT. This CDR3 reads CASSELSYRNTEAFF. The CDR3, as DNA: TGTGCCAGCAGTGAATTGTCCTACAGGAACACTGAAGCTTTCTTT.

The CDR3 sequence: CASSLGLAGVRNEQFF. The CDR3 DNA is TGTGCCAGCAGTTTAGGACTAGCGGGAGTTCGTAATGAGCAGTTCTTC. This chain connects TRBV27 to TRBJ2-1, with 13 nucleotides matching TRBD2. The J segment lost 7 bases and the V segment lost 2 bases, leaving 5 bases of the junction unmatched. The CDR3 covers 16 residues. From germline, CDR1 is MNHEY and CDR2 SMNVEV (reference sequence).

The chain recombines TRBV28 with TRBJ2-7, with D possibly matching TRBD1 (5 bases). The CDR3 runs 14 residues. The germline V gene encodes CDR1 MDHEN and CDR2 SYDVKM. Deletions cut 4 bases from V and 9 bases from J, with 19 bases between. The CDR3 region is CASSSQVASSRQYF. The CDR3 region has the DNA TGTGCCAGCAGTTCACAGGTTGCTAGTTCGCGGCAGTACTTC.

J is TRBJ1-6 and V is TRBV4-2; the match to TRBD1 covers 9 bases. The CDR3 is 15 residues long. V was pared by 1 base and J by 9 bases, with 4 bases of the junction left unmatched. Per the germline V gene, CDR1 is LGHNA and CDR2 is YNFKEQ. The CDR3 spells CASSQGGTGISPLHF. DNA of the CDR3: TGTGCCAGCAGCCAAGGGGGGACAGGGATTTCACCCCTCCACTTT.

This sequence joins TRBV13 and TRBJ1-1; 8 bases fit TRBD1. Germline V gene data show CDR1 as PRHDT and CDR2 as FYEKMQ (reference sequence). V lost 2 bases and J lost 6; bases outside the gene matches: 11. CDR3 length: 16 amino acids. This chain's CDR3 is CASSLLPGQAQSEAFF. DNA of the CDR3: TGTGCCAGCAGCTTACTACCGGGACAGGCACAATCTGAAGCTTTCTTT.

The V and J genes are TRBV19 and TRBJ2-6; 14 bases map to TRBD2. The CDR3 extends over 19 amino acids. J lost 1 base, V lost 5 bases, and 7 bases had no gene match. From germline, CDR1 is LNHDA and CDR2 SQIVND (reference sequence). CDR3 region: CASSATGLAGVSGANVLTF. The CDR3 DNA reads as TGTGCCAGTAGTGCGACGGGACTAGCGGGAGTATCTGGGGCCAACGTCCTGACTTTC. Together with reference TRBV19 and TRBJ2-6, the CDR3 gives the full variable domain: DGGITQSPKYLFRKEGQNVTLSCEQNLNHDAMYWYRQDPGQGLRLIYYSQIVNDFQKGDIAEGYSVSREKKESFPLTVTSAQKNPTAFYLCASSATGLAGVSGANVLTFGAGSRLTVL.

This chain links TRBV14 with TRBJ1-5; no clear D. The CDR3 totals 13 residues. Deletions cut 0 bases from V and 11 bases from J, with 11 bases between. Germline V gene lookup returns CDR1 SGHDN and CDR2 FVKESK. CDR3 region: CASSQDYPGTQHF. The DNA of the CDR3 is TGTGCCAGCAGCCAAGATTACCCGGGGACCCAGCATTTT.

The CDR3 coding sequence is TGTGCCAGCAGTGGTGACAGGGGTGTGGGCTATGGCTACACCTTC. Its translation: CASSGDRGVGYGYTF. The genes are TRBV25-1 and TRBJ1-2, with 8 bases matching TRBD1. Germline V lookup: CDR1 MGHDK, CDR2 SYGVNS. This CDR3 comprises 15 residues. After removal of 4 bases from V and 4 bases from J, the junction contained 8 bases not matched to a gene.

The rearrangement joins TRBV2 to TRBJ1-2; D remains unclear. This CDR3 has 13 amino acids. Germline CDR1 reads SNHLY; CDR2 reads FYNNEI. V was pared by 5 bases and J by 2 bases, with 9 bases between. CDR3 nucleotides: TGTGCCAGCAGTAGCTGGAGCAACTATGGCTACACCTTC. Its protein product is CASSSWSNYGYTF.

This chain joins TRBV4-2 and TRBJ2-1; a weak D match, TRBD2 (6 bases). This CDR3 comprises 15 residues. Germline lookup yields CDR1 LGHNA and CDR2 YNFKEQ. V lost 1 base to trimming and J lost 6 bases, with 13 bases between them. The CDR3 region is CASSQVGGIGNEQFF. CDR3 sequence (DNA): TGTGCCAGCAGCCAAGTTGGAGGGATTGGCAATGAGCAGTTCTTC.

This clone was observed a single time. CDR3 sequence reads: CASSFTSTGELFF. The DNA of the CDR3 is TGTGCCAGCAGTTTCACTAGCACCGGGGAGCTGTTTTTT. The chain has TRBV28 and TRBJ2-2; maybe TRBD2 (5 bases). Germline CDR1 is MDHEN and CDR2 is SYDVKM. V was clipped by 3 bases and J by 4 bases, with 6 bases between them. CDR3 size: 13 residues.

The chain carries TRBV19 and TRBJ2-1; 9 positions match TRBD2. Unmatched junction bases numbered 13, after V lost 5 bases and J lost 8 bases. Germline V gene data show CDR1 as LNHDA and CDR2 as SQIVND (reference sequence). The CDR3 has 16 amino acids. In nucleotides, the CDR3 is TGTGCCAGTAGTGCCATAGCGGGAGTCTCTAACGATGAGCAGTTCTTC. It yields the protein CASSAIAGVSNDEQFF. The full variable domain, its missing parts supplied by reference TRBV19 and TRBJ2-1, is DGGITQSPKYLFRKEGQNVTLSCEQNLNHDAMYWYRQDPGQGLRLIYYSQIVNDFQKGDIAEGYSVSREKKESFPLTVTSAQKNPTAFYLCASSAIAGVSNDEQFFGPGTRLTVL.